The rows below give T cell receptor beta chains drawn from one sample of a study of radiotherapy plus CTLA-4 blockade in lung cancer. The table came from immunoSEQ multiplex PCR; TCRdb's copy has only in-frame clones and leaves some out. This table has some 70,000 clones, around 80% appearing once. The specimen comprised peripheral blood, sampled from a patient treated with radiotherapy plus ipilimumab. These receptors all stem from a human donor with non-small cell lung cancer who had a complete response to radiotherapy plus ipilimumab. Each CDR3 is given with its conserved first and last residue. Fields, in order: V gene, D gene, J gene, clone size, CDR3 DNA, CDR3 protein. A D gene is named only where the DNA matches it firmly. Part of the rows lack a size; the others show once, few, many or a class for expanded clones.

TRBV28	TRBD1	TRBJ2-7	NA	TGTGCCAGCAAGCCAGGGGGCTCCTCCTACGAGCAGTACTTC	CASKPGGSSYEQYF
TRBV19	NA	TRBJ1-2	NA	TGTGCCACTCAACAGGCCCGGGGCTATGGCTACACCTTC	CATQQARGYGYTF
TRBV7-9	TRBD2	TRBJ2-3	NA	TGTGCCAGCACCACCGAGCGGGGTACGCAGTATTTT	CASTTERGTQYF
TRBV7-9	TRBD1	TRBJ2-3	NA	TGTGCCAGCAGCTTAGGACAGGGGGACACAGATACGCAGTATTTT	CASSLGQGDTDTQYF
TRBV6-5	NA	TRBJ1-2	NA	TGTGCCAGCCCAAGCCGAATTACTAACTATGGCTACACCTTC	CASPSRITNYGYTF
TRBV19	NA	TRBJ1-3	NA	TGTGCCAGTTCCTCCGGGGTTGGAAACACCATATATTTT	CASSSGVGNTIYF
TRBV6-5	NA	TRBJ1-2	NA	TGTGCCAGCAGTTACGCGGCAGGGGTATATGGCTACACCTTC	CASSYAAGVYGYTF
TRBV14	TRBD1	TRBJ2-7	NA	TGTGCCAGCAGCACCCGACAGGGTCCATCCTACGAGCAGTACTTC	CASSTRQGPSYEQYF
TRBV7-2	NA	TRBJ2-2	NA	TGTGCCAGCAGCTTGGGGGGAAGGGGGAACACCGGGGAGCTGTTTTTT	CASSLGGRGNTGELFF
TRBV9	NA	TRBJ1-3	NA	TGTGCCAGCAGCGTGCAGGGCTCTGGAAACACCATATATTTT	CASSVQGSGNTIYF
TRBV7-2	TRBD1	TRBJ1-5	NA	TGTGCCAGCAGCTCCCAGGGGGCGGGCCAGCCCCAGCATTTT	CASSSQGAGQPQHF
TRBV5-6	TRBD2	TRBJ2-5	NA	TGTGCCAGCAGCTTGAGAAGCGGGAGTCCCTCGGGGGGGGCCCAGTACTTC	CASSLRSGSPSGGAQYF
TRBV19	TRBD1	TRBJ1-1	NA	TGTGCCAGTAGTATACGACAGGGGACTGAAGCTTTCTTT	CASSIRQGTEAFF
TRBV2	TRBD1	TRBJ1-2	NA	TGTGCCAGCGTCAGGGGGATGGCTAACTATGGCTACACCTTC	CASVRGMANYGYTF
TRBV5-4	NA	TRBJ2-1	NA	TGTGCCAGCAGCTTGCCTATGGGACGGGGCGATGAGCAGTTCTTC	CASSLPMGRGDEQFF
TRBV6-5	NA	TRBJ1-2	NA	TGTGCCAGCAGTTACTCGATTGGGGGCGGCAACTATGGCTACACCTTC	CASSYSIGGGNYGYTF
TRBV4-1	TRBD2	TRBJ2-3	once	TGCGCCAGCAGCCAAGGGGTTGGCGGGAGAAGCACAGATACGCAGTATTTT	CASSQGVGGRSTDTQYF
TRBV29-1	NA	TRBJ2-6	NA	TGCAGCGTTGAAGACGACTCTGGGGCCAACGTCCTGACTTTC	CSVEDDSGANVLTF
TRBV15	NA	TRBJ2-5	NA	TGTGCCGCTTCGAATCAGGTCGACTTCCAAGAGACCCAGTACTTC	CAASNQVDFQETQYF
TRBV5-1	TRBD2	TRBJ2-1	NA	TGCGCCAGCAGCTTGGCCGAGACTAGCGGTAACTACAATGAGCAGTTCTTC	CASSLAETSGNYNEQFF
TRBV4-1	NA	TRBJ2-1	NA	TGCGCCAGCAGCCAAGATCACGGGAGCTCCTACAATGAGCAGTTCTTC	CASSQDHGSSYNEQFF
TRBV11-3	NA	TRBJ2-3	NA	TGTGCCAGCAGCCCCGGGGTTGGAGATACGCAGTATTTT	CASSPGVGDTQYF
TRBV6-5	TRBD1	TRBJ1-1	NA	TGTGCCAGCAGTTTTGGACAGGGGGCTTTCACTGAAGCTTTCTTT	CASSFGQGAFTEAFF
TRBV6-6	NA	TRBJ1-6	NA	TGTGCCAGCGTAGGGGTATTGAATTCACCCCTCCACTTT	CASVGVLNSPLHF
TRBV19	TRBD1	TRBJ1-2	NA	TGTGCCAGTAGTCCAAGAGGGACAGGGGGCGGCTATGGCTACACCTTC	CASSPRGTGGGYGYTF
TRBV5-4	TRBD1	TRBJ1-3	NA	TGTGCCAGCAGCTCGACAGGGGGCTCTGGAAACACCATATATTTT	CASSSTGGSGNTIYF
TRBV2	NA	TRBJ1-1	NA	TGTGCCAGCAGAAAGACCCCTGAAGCTTTCTTT	CASRKTPEAFF
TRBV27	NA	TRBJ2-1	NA	TGTGCCAGCAGTTTTTCCGGAAATCCCTACAATGAGCAGTTCTTC	CASSFSGNPYNEQFF
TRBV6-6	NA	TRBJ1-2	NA	TGTGCCAGCAGGGACGGGGGCATGGATGGCTACACCTTC	CASRDGGMDGYTF
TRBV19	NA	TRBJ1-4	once	TGTGCCAGTAGTATACGCGGGGATCGGGAAAAACTGTTTTTT	CASSIRGDREKLFF
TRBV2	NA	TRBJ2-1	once	TGTGCCAGCAGGAGTAGGCAGGGGAGCGCCTACAATGAGCAGTTCTTC	CASRSRQGSAYNEQFF
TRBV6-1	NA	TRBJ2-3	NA	TGTGCCAGCAGTGAATCGGACACAAGGGATACGCAGTATTTT	CASSESDTRDTQYF
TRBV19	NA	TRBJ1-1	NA	TGTGCCAGTAGTATAATTGTGAACACTGAAGCTTTCTTT	CASSIIVNTEAFF
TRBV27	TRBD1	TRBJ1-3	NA	TGTGCCAGCAGTTGGACAGGGGGAACTGGAAACACCATATATTTT	CASSWTGGTGNTIYF
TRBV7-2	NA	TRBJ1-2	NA	TGTGCCAGCAGCTTTCCAAGCCGGGGCAGGCGTACCTCCTATGGCTACACCTTC	CASSFPSRGRRTSYGYTF
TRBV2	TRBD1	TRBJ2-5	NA	TGTGCCAGCAGCCACCGATTGGGACAGGGGAGGGAGACCCAGTACTTC	CASSHRLGQGRETQYF
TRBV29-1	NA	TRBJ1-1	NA	TGCAGCGGAGGGGGCACTGAAGCTTTCTTT	CSGGGTEAFF
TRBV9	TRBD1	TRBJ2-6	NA	TGTGCCAGCAGCGTCGCACCGGGACAGGGGACTGGGGCCAACGTCCTGACTTTC	CASSVAPGQGTGANVLTF
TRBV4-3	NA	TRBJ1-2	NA	TGCGCCAGCAGCCCAGGGAACTATGGAGGCTACACCTTC	CASSPGNYGGYTF
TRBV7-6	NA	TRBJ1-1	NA	TGTGCCAGCAGCTTTTCGGGACGCGAAGCTTTCTTT	CASSFSGREAFF
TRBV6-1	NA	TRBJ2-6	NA	TGTGCCAGCAGTGACAGGAGCTCTGGGGCCAACGTCCTGACTTTC	CASSDRSSGANVLTF
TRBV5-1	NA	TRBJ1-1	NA	TGCGCCAGCAGCACGGGAGGACGGTTGAACACTGAAGCTTTCTTT	CASSTGGRLNTEAFF
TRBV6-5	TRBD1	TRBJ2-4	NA	TGTGCCAGCAGATTGGGGACAGGGGCGACGGACATTCAGTACTTC	CASRLGTGATDIQYF
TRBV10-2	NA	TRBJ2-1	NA	TGCGCCAGCAGGGCCCTGGATACCTACAATGAGCAGTTCTTC	CASRALDTYNEQFF
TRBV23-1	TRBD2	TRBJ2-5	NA	TGCGCCAGCAGTCAATCGGGTTGGCTAGCGGGACAAGAGACCCAGTACTTC	CASSQSGWLAGQETQYF
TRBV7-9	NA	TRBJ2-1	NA	TGTGCCAGCAGTCTCGCCCTTCCGCGCGTCCATGAGCAGTTCTTC	CASSLALPRVHEQFF
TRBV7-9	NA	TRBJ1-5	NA	TGTGCCAGCAGCTTGGGGCAGGCCGATCAGCCCCAGCATTTT	CASSLGQADQPQHF
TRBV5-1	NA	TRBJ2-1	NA	TGCGCCAGCAGTGATACACCCGTTCGTAACAATGAGCAGTTCTTC	CASSDTPVRNNEQFF
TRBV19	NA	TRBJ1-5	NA	TGTGCCAGTAGCATCCCTGTTGGCCCAGGGGTAGGTCAGCCCCAGCATTTT	CASSIPVGPGVGQPQHF
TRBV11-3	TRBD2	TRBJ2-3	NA	TGTGCCAGCAGCCCCATTCGGGAGGACACAGATACGCAGTATTTT	CASSPIREDTDTQYF
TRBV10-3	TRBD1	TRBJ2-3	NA	TGTGCCATCAGTGACGACAGGGGTCCAGATACGCAGTATTTT	CAISDDRGPDTQYF
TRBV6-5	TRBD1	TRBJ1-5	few	TGTGCCAGCAGTACGGACAGGAGCAATCAGCCCCAGCATTTT	CASSTDRSNQPQHF
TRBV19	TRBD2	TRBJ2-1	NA	TGTGCCAGTAGTATCGGGACTGCTAGCGGCTATGAGCAGTTCTTC	CASSIGTASGYEQFF
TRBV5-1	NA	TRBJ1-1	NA	TGCGCCAGCAGCTTTCGAGCGGAGAACACTGAAGCTTTCTTT	CASSFRAENTEAFF
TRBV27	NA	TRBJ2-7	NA	TGTGCCAGCAGTTTGTCGGGGGGCTCCTTCTACGAGCAGTACTTC	CASSLSGGSFYEQYF